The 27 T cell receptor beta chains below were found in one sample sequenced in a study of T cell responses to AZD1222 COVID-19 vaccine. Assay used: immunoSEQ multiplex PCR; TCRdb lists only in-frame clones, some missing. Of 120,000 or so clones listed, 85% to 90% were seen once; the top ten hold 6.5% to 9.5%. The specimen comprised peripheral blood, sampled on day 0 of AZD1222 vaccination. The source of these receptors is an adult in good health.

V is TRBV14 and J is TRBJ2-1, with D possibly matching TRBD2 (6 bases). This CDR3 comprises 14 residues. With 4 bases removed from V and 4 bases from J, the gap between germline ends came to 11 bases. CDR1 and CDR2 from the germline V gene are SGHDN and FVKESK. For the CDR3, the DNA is TGTGCCAGCAGCCCAGCCAGCGGGTACAATGAGCAGTTCTTC. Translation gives CASSPASGYNEQFF.

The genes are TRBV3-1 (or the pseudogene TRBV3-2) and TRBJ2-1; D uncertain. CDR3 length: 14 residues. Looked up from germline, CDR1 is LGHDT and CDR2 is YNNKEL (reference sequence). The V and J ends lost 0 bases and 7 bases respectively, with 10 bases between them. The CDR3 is CASSQDVASNEQFF. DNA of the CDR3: TGTGCCAGCAGCCAAGATGTGGCGTCAAATGAGCAGTTCTTC.

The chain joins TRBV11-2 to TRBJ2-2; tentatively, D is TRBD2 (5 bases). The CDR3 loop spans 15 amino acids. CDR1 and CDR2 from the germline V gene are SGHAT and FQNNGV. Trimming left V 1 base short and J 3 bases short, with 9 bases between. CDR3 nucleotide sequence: TGTGCCAGCAGCTTAGTGGGGAGCGACACCGGGGAGCTGTTTTTT. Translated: CASSLVGSDTGELFF.

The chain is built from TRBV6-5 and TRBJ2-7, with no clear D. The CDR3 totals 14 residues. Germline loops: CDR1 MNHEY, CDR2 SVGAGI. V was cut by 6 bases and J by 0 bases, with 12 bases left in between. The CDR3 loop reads CASRIDRLSYEQYF. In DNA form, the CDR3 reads TGTGCCAGCAGGATCGACCGCCTCTCCTACGAGCAGTACTTC.

The CDR3 DNA reads TGTGCCAGCAGCCAAGATGGGCAGAGCTACGAGCAGTACTTC. Translation: CASSQDGQSYEQYF. This chain uses TRBV3-1 (or the pseudogene TRBV3-2) with TRBJ2-7; D unresolved. V lost 0 bases and J lost 3, with 9 bases in between. Germline V gene lookup returns CDR1 LGHDT and CDR2 YNNKEL (reference sequence). The CDR3 totals 14 residues.

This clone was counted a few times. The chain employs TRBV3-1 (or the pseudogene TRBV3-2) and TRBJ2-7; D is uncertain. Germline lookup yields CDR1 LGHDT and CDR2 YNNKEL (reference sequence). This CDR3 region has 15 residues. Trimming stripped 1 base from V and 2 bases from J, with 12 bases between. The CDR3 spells CASSQGSFTPYEQYF. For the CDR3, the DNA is TGTGCCAGCAGCCAAGGCAGCTTTACCCCCTACGAGCAGTACTTC.

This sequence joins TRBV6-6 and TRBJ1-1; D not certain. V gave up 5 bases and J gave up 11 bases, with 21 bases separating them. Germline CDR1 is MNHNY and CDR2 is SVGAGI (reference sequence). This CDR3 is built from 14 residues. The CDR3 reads CASSNGRPPYGAFF. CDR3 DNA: TGTGCCAGCAGTAACGGCAGGCCCCCTTATGGGGCTTTCTTT.

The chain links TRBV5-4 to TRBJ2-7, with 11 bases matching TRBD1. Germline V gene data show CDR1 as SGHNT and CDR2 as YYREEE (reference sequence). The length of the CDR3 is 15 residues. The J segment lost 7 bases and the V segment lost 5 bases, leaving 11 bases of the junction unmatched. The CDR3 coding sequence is TGTGCCAGCAGAGCCGGGACAGGGGGAACTGGGGAGCAGTACTTC. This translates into CASRAGTGGTGEQYF.

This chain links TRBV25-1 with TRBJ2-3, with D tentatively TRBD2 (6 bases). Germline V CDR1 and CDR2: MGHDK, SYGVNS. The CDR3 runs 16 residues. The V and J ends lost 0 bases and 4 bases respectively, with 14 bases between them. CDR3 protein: CASSEYIVPGADTQYF. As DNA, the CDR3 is TGTGCCAGCAGTGAATATATTGTCCCGGGGGCAGATACGCAGTATTTT.

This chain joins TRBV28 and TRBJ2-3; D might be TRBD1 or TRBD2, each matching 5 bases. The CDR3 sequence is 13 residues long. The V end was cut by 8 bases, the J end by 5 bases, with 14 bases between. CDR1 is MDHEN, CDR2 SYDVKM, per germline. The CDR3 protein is CASARGGGDTQYF. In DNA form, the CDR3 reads TGTGCCAGCGCGCGAGGTGGGGGAGATACGCAGTATTTT.

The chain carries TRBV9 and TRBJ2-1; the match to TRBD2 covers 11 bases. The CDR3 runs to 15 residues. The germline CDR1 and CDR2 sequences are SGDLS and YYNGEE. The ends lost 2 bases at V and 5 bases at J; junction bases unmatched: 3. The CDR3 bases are TGTGCCAGCAGCGTGGGGACTAGCGGCCACAATGAGCAGTTCTTC. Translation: CASSVGTSGHNEQFF.

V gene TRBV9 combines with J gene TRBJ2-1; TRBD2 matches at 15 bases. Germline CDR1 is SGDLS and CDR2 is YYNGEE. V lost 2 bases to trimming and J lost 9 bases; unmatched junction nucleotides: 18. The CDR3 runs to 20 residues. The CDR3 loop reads CASSVKGAPGTSGGRGEQFF. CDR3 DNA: TGTGCCAGCAGCGTCAAAGGGGCTCCCGGGACTAGCGGGGGGAGGGGTGAGCAGTTCTTC.

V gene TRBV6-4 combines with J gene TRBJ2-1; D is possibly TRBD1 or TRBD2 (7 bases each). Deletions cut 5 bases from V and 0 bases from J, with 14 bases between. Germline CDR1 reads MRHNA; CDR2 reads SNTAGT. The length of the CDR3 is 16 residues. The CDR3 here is CASSPAGGGSYNEQFF. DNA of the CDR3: TGTGCCAGCAGTCCTGCAGGGGGGGGCTCCTACAATGAGCAGTTCTTC.

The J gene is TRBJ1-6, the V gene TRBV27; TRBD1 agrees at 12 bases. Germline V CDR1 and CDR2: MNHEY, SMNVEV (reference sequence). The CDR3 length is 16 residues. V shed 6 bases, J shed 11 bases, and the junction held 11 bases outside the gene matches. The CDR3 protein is CASSPRGQGALTPLHF. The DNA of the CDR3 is TGTGCCAGCAGCCCACGGGGACAGGGGGCTCTTACACCCCTCCACTTT.

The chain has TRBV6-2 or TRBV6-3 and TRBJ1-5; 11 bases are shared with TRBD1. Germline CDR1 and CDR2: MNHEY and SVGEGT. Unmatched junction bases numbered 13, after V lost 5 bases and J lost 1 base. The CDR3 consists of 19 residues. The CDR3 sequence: CASSKPGQGDLWSNQPQHF. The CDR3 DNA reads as TGTGCCAGCAGTAAACCGGGACAGGGGGACCTTTGGAGCAATCAGCCCCAGCATTTT.

Here the CDR3 reads CASSNLGLPTEQYF. Written as DNA, the CDR3 is TGTGCCAGTAGTAATCTAGGCCTCCCCACCGAGCAGTACTTC. This rearrangement joins TRBV19 to TRBJ2-7; D ambiguous. This CDR3 comprises 14 residues. Per the germline V gene, CDR1 is LNHDA and CDR2 is SQIVND (reference sequence). V shed 4 bases and J shed 6 bases, with 16 bases lying between them.

CDR3 loop: CASSLAGTSGTETQYF. CDR3 nucleotides: TGTGCCAGCAGCTTGGCCGGGACTAGCGGGACAGAGACCCAGTACTTC. The V call is TRBV7-6, the J call TRBJ2-5, with 13 bases aligning to TRBD2. Germline-derived CDR1 and CDR2 are SGHVS and FNYEAQ. The CDR3 extends over 16 amino acids. V was clipped by 3 bases and J by 4 bases; unmatched bases: 5.

The CDR3 is CASNKVGLVDTIYF. CDR3 nucleotide sequence: TGCGCCAGCAATAAAGTCGGGTTAGTAGACACCATATATTTT. V and J are TRBV23-1 and TRBJ1-3; D call uncertain. TRBV23-1 is classed as an ORF, of uncertain function. The CDR3 consists of 14 residues. Trimming left V 7 bases short and J 8 bases short, with 18 bases between.

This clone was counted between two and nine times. The CDR3 region has the DNA TGCGCCAGCAGCCTATGGACTAGCGGGGGCTCCTACAATGAGCAGTTCTTC. Amino acids: CASSLWTSGGSYNEQFF. V gene TRBV5-1 combines with J gene TRBJ2-1; 13 nucleotides match TRBD2. CDR3 size: 17 residues. The trim removed 4 bases at V and 0 bases at J, leaving 4 bases unmatched. CDR1 is SGHRS and CDR2 is YFSETQ in the germline V gene. The whole variable domain, filled in from reference TRBV5-1 and TRBJ2-1, reads KAGVTQTPRYLIKTRGQQVTLSCSPISGHRSVSWYQQTPGQGLQFLFEYFSETQRNKGNFPGRFSGRQFSNSRSEMNVSTLELGDSALYLCASSLWTSGGSYNEQFFGPGTRLTVL.

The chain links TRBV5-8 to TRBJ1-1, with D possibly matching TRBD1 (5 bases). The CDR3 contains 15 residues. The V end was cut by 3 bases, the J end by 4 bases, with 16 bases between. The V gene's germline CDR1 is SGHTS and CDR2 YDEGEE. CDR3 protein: CASSSGDALLTEAFF. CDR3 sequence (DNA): TGTGCCAGCAGCTCGGGGGACGCATTGCTCACTGAAGCTTTCTTT.

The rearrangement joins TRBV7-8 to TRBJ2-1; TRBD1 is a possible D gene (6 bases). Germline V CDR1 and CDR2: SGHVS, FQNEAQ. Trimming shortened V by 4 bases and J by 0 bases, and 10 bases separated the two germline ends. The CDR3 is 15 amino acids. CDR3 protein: CASSWGQSSYNEQFF. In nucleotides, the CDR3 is TGTGCCAGCAGCTGGGGACAAAGCTCCTACAATGAGCAGTTCTTC.

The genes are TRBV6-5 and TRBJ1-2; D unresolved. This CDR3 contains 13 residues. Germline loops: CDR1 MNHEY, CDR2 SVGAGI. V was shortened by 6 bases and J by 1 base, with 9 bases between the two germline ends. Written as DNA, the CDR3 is TGTGCCAGCAGCGTGGCGAGTAACTATGGCTACACCTTC. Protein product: CASSVASNYGYTF.

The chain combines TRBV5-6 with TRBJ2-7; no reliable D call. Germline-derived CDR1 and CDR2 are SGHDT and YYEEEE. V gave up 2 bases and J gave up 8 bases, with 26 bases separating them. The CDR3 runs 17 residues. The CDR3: CASSFPPMRRSFVQQYF. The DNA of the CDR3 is TGTGCCAGCAGCTTCCCCCCAATGAGAAGGTCCTTTGTCCAGCAGTACTTC.

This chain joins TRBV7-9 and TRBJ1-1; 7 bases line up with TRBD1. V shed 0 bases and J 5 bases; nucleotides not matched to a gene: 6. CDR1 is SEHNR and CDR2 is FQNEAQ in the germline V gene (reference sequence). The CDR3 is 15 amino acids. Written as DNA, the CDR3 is TGTGCCAGCAGCTTAGCCGCAGGGGGTAGAACTGAAGCTTTCTTT. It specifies CASSLAAGGRTEAFF.

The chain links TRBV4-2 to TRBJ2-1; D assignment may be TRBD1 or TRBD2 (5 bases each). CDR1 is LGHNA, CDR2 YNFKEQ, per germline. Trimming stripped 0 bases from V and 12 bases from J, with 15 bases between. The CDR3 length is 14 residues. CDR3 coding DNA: TGTGCCAGCAGCCAAGATCTAGGTGTGAGGGGGCAGTTCTTC. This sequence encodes CASSQDLGVRGQFF.

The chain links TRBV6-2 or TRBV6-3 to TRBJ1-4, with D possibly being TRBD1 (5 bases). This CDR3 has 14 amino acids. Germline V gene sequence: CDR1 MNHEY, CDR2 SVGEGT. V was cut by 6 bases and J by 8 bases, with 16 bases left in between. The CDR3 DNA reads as TGTGCCAGCAGCTGGGGACCCCCCGACGAAAAACTGTTTTTT. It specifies CASSWGPPDEKLFF.

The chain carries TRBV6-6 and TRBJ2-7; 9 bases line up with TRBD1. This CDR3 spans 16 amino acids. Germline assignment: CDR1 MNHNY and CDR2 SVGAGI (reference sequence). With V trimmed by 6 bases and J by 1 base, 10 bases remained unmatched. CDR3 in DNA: TGTGCCAGCAGACCCCCGGGACAGGGTAGTTCCTACGAGCAGTACTTC. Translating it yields CASRPPGQGSSYEQYF.